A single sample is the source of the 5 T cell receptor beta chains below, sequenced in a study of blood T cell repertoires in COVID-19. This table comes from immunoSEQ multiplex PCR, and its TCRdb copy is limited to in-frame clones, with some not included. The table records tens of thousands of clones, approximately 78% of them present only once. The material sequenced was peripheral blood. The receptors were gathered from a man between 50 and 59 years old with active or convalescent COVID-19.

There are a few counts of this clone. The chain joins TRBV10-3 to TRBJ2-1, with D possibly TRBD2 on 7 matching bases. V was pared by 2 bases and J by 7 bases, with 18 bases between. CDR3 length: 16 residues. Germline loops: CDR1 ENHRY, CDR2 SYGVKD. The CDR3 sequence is CAISEGGRGNVNEQFF. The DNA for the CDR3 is TGTGCCATCAGTGAGGGGGGGCGGGGGAATGTAAATGAGCAGTTCTTC.

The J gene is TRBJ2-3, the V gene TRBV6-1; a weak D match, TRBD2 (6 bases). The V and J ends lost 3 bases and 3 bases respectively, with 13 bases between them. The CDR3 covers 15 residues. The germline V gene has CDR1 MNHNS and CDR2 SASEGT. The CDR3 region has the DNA TGTGCCAGCAGTGAGCGGGAAAGAGAAACAGATACGCAGTATTTT. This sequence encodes CASSERERETDTQYF.

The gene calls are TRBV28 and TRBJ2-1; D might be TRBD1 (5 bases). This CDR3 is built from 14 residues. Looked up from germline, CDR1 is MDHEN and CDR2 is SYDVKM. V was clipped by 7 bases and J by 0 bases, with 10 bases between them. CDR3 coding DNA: TGTGCCAGCATTTCGACAGTCTCCTACAATGAGCAGTTCTTC. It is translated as CASISTVSYNEQFF.

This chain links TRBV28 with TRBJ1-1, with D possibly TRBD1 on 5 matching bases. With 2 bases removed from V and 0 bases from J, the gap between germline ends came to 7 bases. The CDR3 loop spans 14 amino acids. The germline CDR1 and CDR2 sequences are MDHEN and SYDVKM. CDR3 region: CASSLTGVNTEAFF. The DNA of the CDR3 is TGTGCCAGCAGTTTAACAGGAGTGAACACTGAAGCTTTCTTT. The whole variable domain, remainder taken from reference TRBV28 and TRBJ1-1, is DVKVTQSSRYLVKRTGEKVFLECVQDMDHENMFWYRQDPGLGLRLIYFSYDVKMKEKGDIPEGYSVSREKKERFSLILESASTNQTSMYLCASSLTGVNTEAFFGQGTRLTVV.

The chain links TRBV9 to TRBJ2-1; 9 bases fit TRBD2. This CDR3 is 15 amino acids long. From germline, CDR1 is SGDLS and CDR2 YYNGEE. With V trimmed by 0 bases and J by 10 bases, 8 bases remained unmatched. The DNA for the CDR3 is TGTGCCAGCAGCGTAGAGGGGCTAGCGGGGAGAGAGCAGTTCTTC. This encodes CASSVEGLAGREQFF.